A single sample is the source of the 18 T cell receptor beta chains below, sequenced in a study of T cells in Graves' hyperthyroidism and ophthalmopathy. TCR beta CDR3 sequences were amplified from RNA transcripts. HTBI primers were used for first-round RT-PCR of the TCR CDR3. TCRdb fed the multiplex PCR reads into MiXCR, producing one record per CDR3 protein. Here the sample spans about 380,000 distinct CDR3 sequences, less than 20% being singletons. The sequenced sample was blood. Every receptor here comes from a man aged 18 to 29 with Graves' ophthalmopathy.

The CDR3 is CASTTGKDEQYF. The CDR3 DNA follows: TGCGCCAGCACGACAGGGAAGGACGAGCAGTACTTC. The genes are TRBV10-2 and TRBJ2-7; 7 bases line up with TRBD1. Unmatched junction bases numbered 5, after V lost 7 bases and J lost 5 bases. Germline lookup yields CDR1 WSHSY and CDR2 SAAADI. The CDR3 is 12 amino acids.

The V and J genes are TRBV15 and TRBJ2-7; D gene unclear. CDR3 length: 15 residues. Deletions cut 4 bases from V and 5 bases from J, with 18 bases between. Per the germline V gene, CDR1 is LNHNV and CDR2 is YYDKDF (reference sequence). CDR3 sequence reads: CATSNALGKEHEQYF. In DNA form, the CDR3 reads TGTGCCACCAGCAACGCACTTGGGAAGGAGCACGAGCAGTACTTC.

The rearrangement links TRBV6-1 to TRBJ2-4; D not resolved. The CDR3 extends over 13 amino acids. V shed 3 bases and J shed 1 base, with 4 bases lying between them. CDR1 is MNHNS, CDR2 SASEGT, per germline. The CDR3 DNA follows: TGTGCCAGCAGTGATTGGGCCAAAAACATTCAGTACTTC. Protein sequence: CASSDWAKNIQYF.

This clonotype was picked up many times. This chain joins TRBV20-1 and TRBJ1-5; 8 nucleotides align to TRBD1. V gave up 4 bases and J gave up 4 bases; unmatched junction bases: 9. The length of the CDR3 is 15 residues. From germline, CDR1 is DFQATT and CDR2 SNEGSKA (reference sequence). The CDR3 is CSATPPTGVNQPQHF. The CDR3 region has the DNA TGCAGTGCTACACCTCCGACAGGGGTGAATCAGCCCCAGCATTTT.

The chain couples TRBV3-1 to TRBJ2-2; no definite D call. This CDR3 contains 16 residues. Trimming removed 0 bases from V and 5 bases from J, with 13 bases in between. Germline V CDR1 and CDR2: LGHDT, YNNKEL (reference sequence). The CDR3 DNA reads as TGTGCCAGCAGCCAAGAACGAGCTGCCGGGACCGGGGAGCTGTTTTTT. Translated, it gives CASSQERAAGTGELFF.

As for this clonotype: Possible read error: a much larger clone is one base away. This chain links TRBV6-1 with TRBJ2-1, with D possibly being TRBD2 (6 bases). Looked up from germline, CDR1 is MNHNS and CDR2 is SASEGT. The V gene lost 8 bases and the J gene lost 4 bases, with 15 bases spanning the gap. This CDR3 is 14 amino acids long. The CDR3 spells CASGPGTPYNEQFF. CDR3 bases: TGTGCCAGCGGTCCCGGGACTCCTTACAATGAGCAGTTCTTC.

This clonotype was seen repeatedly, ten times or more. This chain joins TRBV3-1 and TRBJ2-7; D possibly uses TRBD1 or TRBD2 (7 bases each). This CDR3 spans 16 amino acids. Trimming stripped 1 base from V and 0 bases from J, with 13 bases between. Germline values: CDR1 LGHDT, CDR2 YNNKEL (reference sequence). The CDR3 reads CASSQGRGGSSYEQYF. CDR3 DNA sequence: TGTGCCAGCAGCCAAGGCAGGGGGGGCTCCTCCTACGAGCAGTACTTC.

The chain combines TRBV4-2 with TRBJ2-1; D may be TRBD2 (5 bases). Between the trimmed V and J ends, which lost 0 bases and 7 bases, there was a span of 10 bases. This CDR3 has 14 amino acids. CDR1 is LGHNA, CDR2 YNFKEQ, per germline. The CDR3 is CASSQDRSGNEQFF. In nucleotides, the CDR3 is TGTGCCAGCAGCCAAGATCGGTCGGGGAATGAGCAGTTCTTC.

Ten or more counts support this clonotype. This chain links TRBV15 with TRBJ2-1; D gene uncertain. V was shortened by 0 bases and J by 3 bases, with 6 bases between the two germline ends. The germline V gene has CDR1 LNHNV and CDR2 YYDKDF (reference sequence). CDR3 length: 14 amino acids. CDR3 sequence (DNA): TGTGCCACCAGCAGAGATACAGTCTACAATGAGCAGTTCTTC. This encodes CATSRDTVYNEQFF.

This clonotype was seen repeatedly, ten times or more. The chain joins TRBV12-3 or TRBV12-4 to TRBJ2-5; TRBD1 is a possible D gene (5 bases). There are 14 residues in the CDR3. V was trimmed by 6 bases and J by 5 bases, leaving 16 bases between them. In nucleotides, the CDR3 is TGTGCCAGCAGCTGGGCCAGGGTCGGGGAGACCCAGTACTTC. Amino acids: CASSWARVGETQYF.

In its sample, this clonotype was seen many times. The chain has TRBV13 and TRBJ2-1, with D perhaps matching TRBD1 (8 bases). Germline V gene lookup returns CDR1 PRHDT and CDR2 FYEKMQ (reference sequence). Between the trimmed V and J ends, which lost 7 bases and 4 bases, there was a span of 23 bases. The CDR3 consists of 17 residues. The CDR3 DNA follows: TGTGCCAGCACCCCGGACAGGGCGGGGGCTTTTTACAATGAGCAGTTCTTC. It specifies CASTPDRAGAFYNEQFF.

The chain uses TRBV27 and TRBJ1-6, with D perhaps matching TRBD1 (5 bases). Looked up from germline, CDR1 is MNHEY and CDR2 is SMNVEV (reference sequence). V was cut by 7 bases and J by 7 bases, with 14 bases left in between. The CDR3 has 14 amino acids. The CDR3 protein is CASNSGTDNSPLHF. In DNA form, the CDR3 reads TGTGCCAGCAATTCCGGGACCGACAATTCACCCCTCCACTTT.

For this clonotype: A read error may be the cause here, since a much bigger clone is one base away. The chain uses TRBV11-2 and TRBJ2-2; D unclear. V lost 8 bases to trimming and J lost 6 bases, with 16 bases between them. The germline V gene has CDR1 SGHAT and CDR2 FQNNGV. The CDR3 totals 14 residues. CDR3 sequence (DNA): TGTGCCAGCCGCTCGGGCCCCCTCGCCGGGGAGCTGTTTTTT. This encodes CASRSGPLAGELFF.

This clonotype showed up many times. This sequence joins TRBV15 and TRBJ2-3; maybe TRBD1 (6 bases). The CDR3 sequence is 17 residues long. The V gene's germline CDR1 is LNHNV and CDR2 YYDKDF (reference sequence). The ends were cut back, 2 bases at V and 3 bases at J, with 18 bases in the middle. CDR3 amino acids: CATSRPILGQGTDTQYF. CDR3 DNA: TGTGCCACCAGCAGACCGATCCTGGGGCAGGGGACAGATACGCAGTATTTT.

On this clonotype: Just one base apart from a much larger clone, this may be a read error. CDR3 bases: TGTGCCAGCAGCTCAGACAGGGGGCTAAACACTGAAGCTTCCTTT. It codes for CASSSDRGLNTEASF. The chain carries TRBV7-6 and TRBJ1-1, with 10 bases that match TRBD1. Germline values: CDR1 SGHVS, CDR2 FNYEAQ. This CDR3 is 15 amino acids long.

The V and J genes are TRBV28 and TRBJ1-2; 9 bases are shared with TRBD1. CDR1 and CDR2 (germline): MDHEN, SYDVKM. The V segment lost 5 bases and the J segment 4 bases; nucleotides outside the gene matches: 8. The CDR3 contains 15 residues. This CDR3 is CASSRPGTGFYGYTF. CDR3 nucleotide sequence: TGTGCCAGCAGTCGCCCCGGGACAGGGTTCTATGGCTACACCTTC.

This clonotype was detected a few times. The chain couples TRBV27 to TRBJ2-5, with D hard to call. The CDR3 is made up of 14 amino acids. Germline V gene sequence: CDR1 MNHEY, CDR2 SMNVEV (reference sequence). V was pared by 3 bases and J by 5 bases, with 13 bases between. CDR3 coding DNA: TGTGCCAGCAGTTTTTCCGAAGGCTCTGAGACCCAGTACTTC. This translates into CASSFSEGSETQYF.

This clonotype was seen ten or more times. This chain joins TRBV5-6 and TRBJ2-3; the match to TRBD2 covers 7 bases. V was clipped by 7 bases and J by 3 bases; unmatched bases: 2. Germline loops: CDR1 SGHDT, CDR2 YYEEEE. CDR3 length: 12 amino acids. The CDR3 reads CASGAGTDTQYF. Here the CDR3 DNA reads TGTGCCAGCGGAGCGGGGACAGATACGCAGTATTTT.